This T cell receptor beta chain was observed in a study of beta chain features in type 1 diabetes. Reverse transcription of all isolated RNA meant that expressed TCRB transcripts were sequenced. Profiling relied on immunoSEQ multiplex PCR, and the TCRdb table lists in-frame clones only, not all of them. The sample has about 160,000 clones; approximately 7.8% are singletons. Study-wide findings and caveats: Across all four CD4+ subsets, people with type 1 diabetes showed modestly shorter TCRB CDR3s. Researchers could not determine here whether HLA type influences TCRB rearrangement.

There are 15 residues in the CDR3. V gave up 0 bases and J gave up 5 bases, with 12 bases separating them. Germline CDR1 SGHNT, CDR2 YYREEE (reference sequence). Remarks on this clone: Its antigen is not known.

Material for sequencing was central memory CD4+ T cells from blood. This chain uses TRBV5-4 with TRBJ2-1, with D possibly being TRBD2 (6 bases). This receptor was identified in a woman aged 40-49 years with type 1 diabetes. The CDR3 reads CASSLAEAGNNEQFF. The DNA for the CDR3 is TGTGCCAGCAGCTTGGCCGAAGCGGGCAACAATGAGCAGTTCTTC.